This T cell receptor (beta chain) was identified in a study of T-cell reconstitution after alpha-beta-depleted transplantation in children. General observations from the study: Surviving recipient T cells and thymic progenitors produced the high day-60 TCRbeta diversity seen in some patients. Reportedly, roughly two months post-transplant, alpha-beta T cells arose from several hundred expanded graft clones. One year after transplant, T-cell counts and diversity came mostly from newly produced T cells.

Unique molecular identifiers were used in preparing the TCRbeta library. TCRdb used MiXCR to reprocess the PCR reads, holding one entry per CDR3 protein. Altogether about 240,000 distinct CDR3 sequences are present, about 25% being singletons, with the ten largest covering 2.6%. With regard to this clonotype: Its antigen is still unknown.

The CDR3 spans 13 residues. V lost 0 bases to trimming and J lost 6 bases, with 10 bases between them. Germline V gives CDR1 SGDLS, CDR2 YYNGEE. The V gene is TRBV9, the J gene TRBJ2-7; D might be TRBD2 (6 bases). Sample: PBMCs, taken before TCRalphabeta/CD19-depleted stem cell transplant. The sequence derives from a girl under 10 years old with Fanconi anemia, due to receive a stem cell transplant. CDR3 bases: TGTGCCAGCAGCGTAGACGGAGGGTCCGAGCAGTACTTC. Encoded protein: CASSVDGGSEQYF.